The next 18 T cell receptor beta chains were all read from a single sample in a study of blood T cell repertoires in COVID-19. Using immunoSEQ multiplex PCR, the repertoire was profiled, and TCRdb retains in-frame clones only, with some absent. The sample includes about 330,000 clones, more than 70% of them seen just once. Sequencing was carried out using PBMCs or T cells enriched from blood (not recorded which). The receptors shown here come from a woman aged 25 to 39 who had recovered from COVID-19.

This sequence joins TRBV3-1 (or the pseudogene TRBV3-2) and TRBJ2-5, with 8 nucleotides matching TRBD1. The CDR3 is 16 residues long. The germline CDR1 and CDR2 sequences are LGHDT and YNNKEL (reference sequence). The V and J ends lost 4 bases and 2 bases, in that order; junction bases with no gene match: 9. CDR3 region: CASSLLPGQAQETQYF. DNA of the CDR3: TGTGCCAGCAGCCTTCTCCCGGGACAGGCTCAAGAGACCCAGTACTTC.

The chain employs TRBV28 and TRBJ2-2, with 8 bases fitting TRBD1. Unmatched junction bases numbered 6, after V lost 6 bases and J lost 6 bases. Germline V CDR1 and CDR2: MDHEN, SYDVKM. This CDR3 spans 14 amino acids. In nucleotides, the CDR3 is TGTGCCAGCAGAATCCAGGGGGCGGCCGGGGAGCTGTTTTTT. As protein: CASRIQGAAGELFF.

The genes are TRBV4-1 and TRBJ1-2, with 8 bases matching TRBD1. Trimming at V came to 4 bases and at J to 4 bases, leaving 5 bases not matched to a gene. This CDR3 comprises 14 residues. Germline CDR1 is MGHRA and CDR2 is YSYEKL. CDR3: CASSRTGRTYGYTF. The CDR3 DNA sequence: TGCGCCAGCAGCCGGACAGGGCGTACCTATGGCTACACCTTC.

This clone was detected once. The rearrangement links TRBV25-1 to TRBJ2-3; weak D call: TRBD2 (7 bases). Trimming took 1 base from V and 0 from J, leaving 14 bases between them. Germline CDR1 MGHDK, CDR2 SYGVNS. The CDR3 is 17 amino acids. CDR3 nucleotides: TGTGCCAGCAGTGAATCGTCCGGGGGGCCGAGCACAGATACGCAGTATTTT. Protein product: CASSESSGGPSTDTQYF. The full variable domain, its missing parts supplied by reference TRBV25-1 and TRBJ2-3, is EADIYQTPRYLVIGTGKKITLECSQTMGHDKMYWYQQDPGMELHLIHYSYGVNSTEKGDLSSESTVSRIRTEHFPLTLESARPSHTSQYLCASSESSGGPSTDTQYFGPGTRLTVL.

This clone turned up a few times. This chain joins TRBV5-1 and TRBJ1-1, with 7 positions matching TRBD1. This CDR3 has 15 residues. The V gene end was trimmed by 0 bases and the J gene end by 4 bases; junction bases not matched to a gene: 6. In germline, CDR1 is SGHRS, CDR2 YFSETQ. CDR3 loop: CASSLAGQVGTEAFF. DNA for the CDR3: TGCGCCAGCAGCTTGGCAGGACAGGTTGGCACTGAAGCTTTCTTT.

This chain links TRBV5-1 with TRBJ2-1; D call uncertain. Trimming cost V 4 bases and J 7 bases, with 6 bases left between them. The CDR3 runs 11 residues. The V gene's germline CDR1 is SGHRS and CDR2 YFSETQ. The CDR3 DNA sequence: TGCGCCAGCAGCGCGGTTAATGAGCAGTTCTTC. Its translation is CASSAVNEQFF.

The chain employs TRBV7-2 and TRBJ1-3; D remains ambiguous. This CDR3 contains 14 residues. CDR1 and CDR2 from the germline V gene are SGHTA and FQGNSA. Between the trimmed V and J ends, which lost 1 base and 4 bases, there was a span of 8 bases. The CDR3 nucleotides are TGTGCCAGCAGCTTAGTGGGCAGGGGAAACACCATATATTTT. Translated, it gives CASSLVGRGNTIYF.

This clone was counted only a few times. V is TRBV27 and J is TRBJ2-1, with TRBD2 matching 8 bases. The CDR3 length is 17 residues. The V gene end was trimmed by 1 base and the J gene end by 1 base; junction bases not matched to a gene: 6. CDR1 and CDR2 from the germline V gene are MNHEY and SMNVEV (reference sequence). Here the CDR3 reads CASSLLGAGGSYNEQFF. The CDR3 region has the DNA TGTGCCAGCAGTTTATTAGGGGCGGGGGGATCCTACAATGAGCAGTTCTTC.

This clone was seen only a few times. This chain joins TRBV14 and TRBJ2-1, with 8 bases fitting TRBD2. The CDR3 consists of 15 residues. Germline V gene data show CDR1 as SGHDN and CDR2 as FVKESK. The V and J ends lost 4 bases and 0 bases, in that order; junction bases with no gene match: 2. The CDR3 protein is CASSLLAVSYNEQFF. For the CDR3, the DNA is TGTGCCAGCAGCCTACTAGCGGTCTCCTACAATGAGCAGTTCTTC.

The gene calls are TRBV10-3 and TRBJ2-5; 11 bases agree with TRBD1. The germline V gene encodes CDR1 ENHRY and CDR2 SYGVKD. The J segment lost 2 bases and the V segment lost 4 bases, leaving 3 bases of the junction unmatched. This CDR3 is built from 15 residues. The CDR3 sequence is CAISVGTGGQETQYF. CDR3 nucleotides: TGTGCCATCAGTGTAGGGACAGGGGGGCAAGAGACCCAGTACTTC.

The V gene is TRBV6-5, the J gene TRBJ2-7; possible D gene TRBD1, 6 bases. Germline V lookup: CDR1 MNHEY, CDR2 SVGAGI. This CDR3 is 14 amino acids long. V was shortened by 7 bases and J by 0 bases, with 13 bases between the two germline ends. The CDR3 here is CASNETGDSYEQYF. CDR3 nucleotide sequence: TGTGCCAGCAACGAGACAGGCGACTCCTACGAGCAGTACTTC.

The genes are TRBV2 and TRBJ1-1, with D possibly matching TRBD1 (6 bases). Germline lookup yields CDR1 SNHLY and CDR2 FYNNEI. V lost 7 bases to trimming and J lost 8 bases, with 17 bases between them. This CDR3 has 13 amino acids. The CDR3 DNA sequence: TGTGCCAGCATCACCGGGAGGGGGGGCGAAGCTTTCTTT. As protein: CASITGRGGEAFF.

CDR3 sequence (DNA): TGTGCCAGTAGCCAGACCGGGACAGGGGGGAGTTCACCCCTCCACTTT. This translates into CASSQTGTGGSSPLHF. V is TRBV19 and J is TRBJ1-6; 11 nucleotides line up with TRBD1. CDR1 is LNHDA and CDR2 is SQIVND in the germline V gene (reference sequence). With V trimmed by 6 bases and J by 9 bases, 10 bases remained unmatched. This CDR3 spans 16 amino acids.

This chain links TRBV6-5 with TRBJ1-4; D uncertain. This CDR3 region has 12 residues. The germline gives CDR1 MNHEY, CDR2 SVGAGI. The germline V and J ends were trimmed by 6 bases and 10 bases, with 12 bases remaining between them. This CDR3 reads CASSPERGKLFF. CDR3 coding DNA: TGTGCCAGCAGCCCCGAACGGGGAAAACTGTTTTTT.

This chain links TRBV2 with TRBJ1-1, with TRBD1 matching over 7 bases. The CDR3 spans 14 residues. After removal of 6 bases from V and 5 bases from J, the junction contained 9 bases not matched to a gene. Germline V gene sequence: CDR1 SNHLY, CDR2 FYNNEI. The CDR3 DNA reads as TGTGCCAGCAGCCTTGACAGGGTGGAGACTGAAGCTTTCTTT. Its protein is CASSLDRVETEAFF.

The chain has TRBV7-9 and TRBJ2-2; D perhaps matches TRBD1 (6 bases). The CDR3 consists of 12 residues. In germline, CDR1 is SEHNR, CDR2 FQNEAQ (reference sequence). Trimming stripped 3 bases from V and 9 bases from J, with 8 bases between. The CDR3 DNA is TGTGCCAGCAGCTTTGACAGGAGGGAGCTGTTTTTT. Its protein product is CASSFDRRELFF. Variable domain in full (rest from reference TRBV7-9 and TRBJ2-2): DTGVSQNPRHKITKRGQNVTFRCDPISEHNRLYWYRQTLGQGPEFLTYFQNEAQLEKSRLLSDRFSAERPKGSFSTLEIQRTEQGDSAMYLCASSFDRRELFFGEGSRLTVL.

The gene calls are TRBV7-2 and TRBJ1-1; the D is unclear. Germline assignment: CDR1 SGHTA and CDR2 FQGNSA. Trimming cost V 2 bases and J 0 bases, with 10 bases left between them. There are 15 residues in the CDR3. CDR3 nucleotide sequence: TGTGCCAGCAGCTTATTTCCCTCCGTGAACACTGAAGCTTTCTTT. This encodes CASSLFPSVNTEAFF.

V gene TRBV14 combines with J gene TRBJ1-2; maybe TRBD1 (5 bases). Germline V gene lookup returns CDR1 SGHDN and CDR2 FVKESK. The CDR3 consists of 15 residues. V lost 0 bases to trimming and J lost 8 bases, with 16 bases between them. CDR3 nucleotides: TGTGCCAGCAGCCAAGATCTTTCTCACTGGGGCGGCTACACCTTC. Translating gives CASSQDLSHWGGYTF.